This passage covers 20 T cell receptor beta chains from one sample sequenced in a study of PD-1 blockade in classical Hodgkin lymphoma. Every patient had relapsed following autologous stem cell transplantation, and cohorts differed in brentuximab vedotin exposure. TCRdb keeps only in-frame clones here, not all; method: immunoSEQ multiplex PCR. Of roughly 140,000 clones listed, under 85% are singletons. The sequenced sample was peripheral blood mononuclear cells (PBMCs), obtained before the second cycle of nivolumab. All receptors derive from a human donor with classical Hodgkin lymphoma.

CDR3 loop: CASSLARQGGTGELFF. The CDR3, as DNA: TGTGCCAGCAGCTTAGCGCGCCAGGGAGGAACCGGGGAGCTGTTTTTT. J is TRBJ2-2 and V is TRBV7-2, with D possibly being TRBD2 (6 bases). V was cut by 0 bases and J by 5 bases, with 13 bases left in between. The length of the CDR3 is 16 residues. CDR1 and CDR2 from the germline V gene are SGHTA and FQGNSA. The entire variable domain, with the rest obtained from reference TRBV7-2 and TRBJ2-2, is as follows: GAGVSQSPSNKVTEKGKDVELRCDPISGHTALYWYRQSLGQGLEFLIYFQGNSAPDKSGLPSDRFSAERTGGSVSTLTIQRTQQEDSAVYLCASSLARQGGTGELFFGEGSRLTVL.

This chain connects TRBV6-5 to TRBJ2-7; 7 bases fit TRBD2. The CDR3 consists of 15 residues. J gave up 3 bases and V 8 bases, and 13 bases lay outside the gene matches. The V gene's germline CDR1 is MNHEY and CDR2 SVGAGI. CDR3 bases: TGTGCCAGCTCAGGAGTACTAGCGAGCAACTACGAGCAGTACTTC. Translating it yields CASSGVLASNYEQYF.

The rearrangement links TRBV10-3 to TRBJ1-4, with 8 positions matching TRBD1. Germline V gene sequence: CDR1 ENHRY, CDR2 SYGVKD. The J segment lost 5 bases and the V segment lost 0 bases, leaving 8 bases of the junction unmatched. The CDR3 extends over 17 amino acids. CDR3 nucleotides: TGTGCCATCAGTGAGTCGCCCAGGGGGCAAGGAAATGAAAAACTGTTTTTT. Protein sequence: CAISESPRGQGNEKLFF.

The chain couples TRBV10-3 to TRBJ2-1, with a tentative D call TRBD2 (6 bases). Germline V lookup: CDR1 ENHRY, CDR2 SYGVKD. The CDR3 is 14 amino acids. Trimming shortened V by 2 bases and J by 6 bases, and 11 bases separated the two germline ends. CDR3 sequence (DNA): TGTGCCATCAGTGAGGGACTACAGGCCAATGAGCAGTTCTTC. It is translated as CAISEGLQANEQFF.

CDR3 nucleotides: TGTGCCAGCAGCCGCGACAGGGTGGGTGAAAAACTGTTTTTT. It codes for CASSRDRVGEKLFF. The chain joins TRBV7-9 to TRBJ1-4, with 7 bases fitting TRBD1. V trimming: 5 bases; J trimming: 7 bases; junction bases outside the gene matches: 7. Germline V gives CDR1 SEHNR, CDR2 FQNEAQ (reference sequence). There are 14 residues in the CDR3.

V is TRBV29-1 and J is TRBJ2-3, with 7 bases matching TRBD2. CDR3 length: 13 amino acids. Losses at the gene ends were 1 base for V and 6 bases for J; bases not matched to a gene: 4. Germline-derived CDR1 and CDR2 are SQVTM and ANQGSEA. CDR3 in DNA: TGCAGCGTTGAAGGACTAGCAAGTGATACGCAGTATTTT. Translating gives CSVEGLASDTQYF.

This sequence joins TRBV6-6 and TRBJ1-1; D not resolved. Germline-derived CDR1 and CDR2 are MNHNY and SVGAGI (reference sequence). The germline V and J ends were trimmed by 5 bases and 4 bases, with 11 bases remaining between them. The CDR3 has 13 amino acids. Here the CDR3 DNA reads TGTGCCAGCAGTGATAGGAGCGCCACTGAAGCTTTCTTT. It encodes CASSDRSATEAFF.

This clone was seen once. J is TRBJ1-3 and V is TRBV18; D is possibly TRBD1 (5 bases). The germline CDR1 and CDR2 sequences are KGHSH and LQKENI. Trimming removed 4 bases at V and 6 bases at J, with 7 bases between. CDR3 length: 12 residues. Here the CDR3 reads CASSLGENTIYF. The CDR3 region has the DNA TGTGCCAGCTCACTAGGGGAAAACACCATATATTTT.

The V call is TRBV2, the J call TRBJ2-6; D unclear. This CDR3 is built from 12 residues. The ends were cut back, 9 bases at V and 3 bases at J, with 6 bases in the middle. The germline gives CDR1 SNHLY, CDR2 FYNNEI. The DNA of the CDR3 is TGTGCCAGTGCTCTTGGGGCCAACGTCCTGACTTTC. It specifies CASALGANVLTF.

This chain joins TRBV11-2 and TRBJ2-1; 7 nucleotides agree with TRBD2. CDR1 is SGHAT, CDR2 FQNNGV, per germline. This CDR3 has 15 amino acids. Losses at the gene ends were 5 bases for V and 2 bases for J; bases not matched to a gene: 6. CDR3 sequence: CASSRDYKTYNEQFF. CDR3 in DNA: TGTGCCAGCAGCCGGGACTACAAGACCTACAATGAGCAGTTCTTC. The full variable domain, completed using reference TRBV11-2 and TRBJ2-1, is EAGVAQSPRYKIIEKRQSVAFWCNPISGHATLYWYQQILGQGPKLLIQFQNNGVVDDSQLPKDRFSAERLKGVDSTLKIQPAKLEDSAVYLCASSRDYKTYNEQFFGPGTRLTVL.

This sequence joins TRBV6-5 and TRBJ2-7; D not resolved. The germline gives CDR1 MNHEY, CDR2 SVGAGI. Trimming took off 0 bases at V and 1 base at J, with 7 bases between the two ends. This CDR3 spans 14 amino acids. This CDR3 reads CASSYSTSSYEQYF. The CDR3 nucleotides read TGTGCCAGCAGTTACTCGACCAGTTCCTACGAGCAGTACTTC.

The chain links TRBV10-3 to TRBJ1-1; TRBD1 aligns across 7 bases. Germline V lookup: CDR1 ENHRY, CDR2 SYGVKD. Unmatched junction bases numbered 4, after V lost 6 bases and J lost 0 bases. The CDR3 contains 14 residues. CDR3 sequence reads: CAIRGQFLNTEAFF. DNA for the CDR3: TGTGCCATCAGGGGACAGTTTCTGAACACTGAAGCTTTCTTT.

The genes are TRBV6-5 and TRBJ2-7; 7 bases are a match to TRBD1. V was clipped by 0 bases and J by 6 bases; unmatched bases: 8. CDR3 size: 15 residues. The V gene's germline CDR1 is MNHEY and CDR2 SVGAGI. The CDR3 DNA reads TGTGCCAGCAGTTACTCGATCGCAGGGGGTGCCGAGCAGTACTTC. It yields the protein CASSYSIAGGAEQYF.

The chain is built from TRBV6-5 and TRBJ2-4; D remains ambiguous. The CDR3 covers 14 residues. V lost 5 bases, J lost 8 bases, and 16 bases lay in between. In germline, CDR1 is MNHEY, CDR2 SVGAGI. The CDR3 DNA reads TGTGCCAGCAGTCCGGACCCCCCTGGGCACATTCAGTACTTC. This encodes CASSPDPPGHIQYF.

As concerns this clone: One end of the junction fails to match germline, which may point to a read error. This chain joins TRBV6-9 and TRBJ2-7; D is unresolved. There are 11 residues in the CDR3. The germline CDR1 and CDR2 sequences are MNHGY and SVAAGI. The CDR3 DNA reads as TGTGCCAGCAGTTATTCACCGGGTACCGACTTC. This sequence encodes CASSYSPGTDF.

CDR3 in amino acids: CASSLNEGNGYNEQFF. For the CDR3, the DNA is TGTGCCAGCAGTTTAAATGAGGGGAACGGCTACAATGAGCAGTTCTTC. The chain has TRBV28 and TRBJ2-1; D may correspond to TRBD1 or TRBD2 (5 bases each). Per germline, CDR1 MDHEN and CDR2 SYDVKM. Trimming removed 2 bases from V and 3 bases from J, with 14 bases in between. This CDR3 has 16 amino acids. The full variable domain, its missing parts supplied by reference TRBV28 and TRBJ2-1, is DVKVTQSSRYLVKRTGEKVFLECVQDMDHENMFWYRQDPGLGLRLIYFSYDVKMKEKGDIPEGYSVSREKKERFSLILESASTNQTSMYLCASSLNEGNGYNEQFFGPGTRLTVL.

J is TRBJ2-2 and V is TRBV18; perhaps TRBD1 as D (6 bases). Trimming took off 3 bases at V and 3 bases at J, with 14 bases between the two ends. The CDR3 has 16 residues. Looked up from germline, CDR1 is KGHSH and CDR2 is LQKENI. This chain's CDR3 is CASSPSTGIDTGELFF. The CDR3 DNA reads as TGTGCCAGCTCACCCTCTACAGGGATTGACACCGGGGAGCTGTTTTTT.

V gene TRBV2 combines with J gene TRBJ1-3, with TRBD1 matching over 9 bases. The CDR3 runs to 16 residues. Trimming removed 7 bases from V and 1 base from J; junction bases left unmatched: 8. Germline assignment: CDR1 SNHLY and CDR2 FYNNEI. The CDR3 sequence is CASTREQGASGNTIYF. The CDR3 DNA is TGTGCCAGCACGAGGGAACAGGGGGCTTCTGGAAACACCATATATTTT.

This chain links TRBV11-2 with TRBJ2-7, with TRBD2 identical over 10 bases. Germline values: CDR1 SGHAT, CDR2 FQNNGV. This CDR3 contains 16 residues. Unmatched junction bases numbered 5, after V lost 3 bases and J lost 0 bases. CDR3 coding DNA: TGTGCCAGCAGCTTCACTAGCGGGGTCAGCTCCTACGAGCAGTACTTC. Its translation is CASSFTSGVSSYEQYF.

The chain links TRBV7-2 to TRBJ1-2; no firm D call. Trimming shortened V by 3 bases and J by 8 bases, and 13 bases separated the two germline ends. Germline lookup yields CDR1 SGHTA and CDR2 FQGNSA. This CDR3 is 13 amino acids long. The DNA for the CDR3 is TGTGCCAGCAGCTTTTCACCCAGGCTGGGCTACACCTTC. The encoded protein is CASSFSPRLGYTF.